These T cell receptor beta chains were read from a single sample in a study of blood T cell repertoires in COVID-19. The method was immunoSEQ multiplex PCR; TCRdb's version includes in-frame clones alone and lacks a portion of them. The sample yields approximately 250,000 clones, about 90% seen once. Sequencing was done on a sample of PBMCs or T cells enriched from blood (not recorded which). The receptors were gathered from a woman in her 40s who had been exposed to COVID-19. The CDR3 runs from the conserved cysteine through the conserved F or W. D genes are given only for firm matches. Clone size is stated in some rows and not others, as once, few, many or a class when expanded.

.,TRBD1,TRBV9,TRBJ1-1,CASSGATGENTEAFF,TGTGCCAGCAGCGGAGCCACAGGGGAAAACACTGAAGCTTTCTTT
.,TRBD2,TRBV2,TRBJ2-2,CASSGGLAGGYGELFF,TGTGCCAGCAGTGGAGGACTAGCGGGGGGATACGGGGAGCTGTTTTTT
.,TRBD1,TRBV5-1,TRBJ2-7,CASSPGIGQGRYEQYF,TGCGCCAGCAGCCCCGGAATCGGACAGGGGCGGTACGAGCAGTACTTC
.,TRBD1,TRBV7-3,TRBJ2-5,CASSFGQGETQYF,TGTGCCAGCAGCTTCGGACAGGGAGAGACCCAGTACTTC
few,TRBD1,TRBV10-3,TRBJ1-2,CAIRGQGNLYGYTF,TGTGCCATCAGGGGACAGGGTAACCTCTATGGCTACACCTTC
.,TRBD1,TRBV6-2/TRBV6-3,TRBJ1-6,CASSYGGRGTRSPLHF,TGTGCCAGCAGTTACGGGGGCAGGGGGACCCGGTCACCCCTCCACTTT
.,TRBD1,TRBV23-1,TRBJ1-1,CASSPGQGLETEAFF,TGCGCCAGCAGTCCTGGACAGGGTCTGGAAACTGAAGCTTTCTTT
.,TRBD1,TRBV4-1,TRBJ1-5,CASSRSPGQGAFPNQPQHF,TGCGCCAGCAGCCGATCCCCGGGACAGGGGGCCTTCCCGAATCAGCCCCAGCATTTT
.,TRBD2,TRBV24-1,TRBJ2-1,CATSVAGGYNEQFF,TGTGCCACCAGTGTAGCGGGGGGGTACAATGAGCAGTTCTTC
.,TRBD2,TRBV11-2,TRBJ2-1,CASSLDGLAGVSRYNEQFF,TGTGCCAGCAGCTTAGACGGACTAGCGGGAGTAAGCAGGTACAATGAGCAGTTCTTC
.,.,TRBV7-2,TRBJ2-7,CASSLLGLEQYF,TGTGCCAGCAGCTTGTTGGGCCTCGAGCAGTACTTC
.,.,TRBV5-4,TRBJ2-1,CASSRDQGHEQFF,TGTGCCAGCAGCCGCGATCAGGGCCATGAGCAGTTCTTC
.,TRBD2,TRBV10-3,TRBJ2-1,CAIRGEGTKYNEQFF,TGTGCCATCAGGGGGGAGGGTACGAAGTACAATGAGCAGTTCTTC
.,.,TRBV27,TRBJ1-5,CASSPNRVVSNQPQHF,TGTGCCAGCAGTCCTAACAGGGTGGTTAGCAATCAGCCCCAGCATTTT
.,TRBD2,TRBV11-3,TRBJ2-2,CASSAGTSGGIELFF,TGTGCCAGCAGCGCCGGGACTAGCGGGGGTATAGAGCTGTTTTTT
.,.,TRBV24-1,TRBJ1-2,CATSDALAGSGYTF,TGTGCCACCAGTGATGCGCTGGCGGGGTCGGGCTACACCTTC
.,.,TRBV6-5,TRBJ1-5,CASSTASSNQPQHF,TGTGCCAGCAGTACAGCTAGCAGCAATCAGCCCCAGCATTTT
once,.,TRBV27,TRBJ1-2,CASSLSRGFNYGYTF,TGTGCCAGCAGTTTATCGCGCGGGTTCAACTATGGCTACACCTTC
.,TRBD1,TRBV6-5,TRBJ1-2,CASSQGQGVGYGYTF,TGTGCCAGCAGTCAGGGACAGGGAGTAGGCTATGGCTACACCTTC
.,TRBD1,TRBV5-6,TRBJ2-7,CASSRTGGQFYEQYF,TGTGCCAGCAGCAGGACAGGGGGCCAATTCTACGAGCAGTACTTC
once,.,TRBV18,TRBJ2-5,CASSRTAQETQYF,TGTGCCAGCTCACGGACAGCGCAAGAGACCCAGTACTTC
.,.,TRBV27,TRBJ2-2,CASQRAGYTGELFF,TGTGCCAGCCAAAGGGCGGGGTACACCGGGGAGCTGTTTTTT
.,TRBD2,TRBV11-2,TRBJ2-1,CASSLIGGALTYNEQFF,TGTGCCAGCAGCTTAATCGGGGGGGCGCTGACGTACAATGAGCAGTTCTTC
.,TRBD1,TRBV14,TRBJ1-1,CASRYGTGVTEAFF,TGTGCCAGCAGATACGGGACAGGGGTCACTGAAGCTTTCTTT
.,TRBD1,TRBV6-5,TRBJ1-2,CASMTGRGYTF,TGTGCCAGCATGACAGGGCGAGGCTACACCTTC
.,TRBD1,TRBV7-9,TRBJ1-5,CASSLGTGNQPQHF,TGTGCCAGCAGCTTAGGGACAGGTAATCAGCCCCAGCATTTT
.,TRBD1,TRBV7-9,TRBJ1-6,CASSPSGGSNSPLHF,TGTGCCAGCAGCCCCTCAGGGGGCTCGAATTCACCCCTCCACTTT
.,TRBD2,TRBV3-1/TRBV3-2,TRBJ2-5,CASSRGLARGETQYF,TGTGCCAGCAGCCGTGGACTAGCTAGGGGAGAGACCCAGTACTTC
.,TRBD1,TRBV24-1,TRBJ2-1,CATRPGTDYNEQFF,TGTGCCACCAGGCCGGGGACAGATTACAATGAGCAGTTCTTC
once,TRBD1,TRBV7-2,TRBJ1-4,CASRTGRREKLFF,TGTGCCAGCAGGACAGGGAGACGGGAAAAACTGTTTTTT
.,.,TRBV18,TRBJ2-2,CASSPPRGVTGGELFF,TGTGCCAGCTCACCACCCCGCGGCGTGACGGGCGGGGAGCTGTTTTTT
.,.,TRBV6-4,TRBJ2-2,CASSDSDRWELFF,TGTGCCAGCAGTGACTCGGACAGATGGGAGCTGTTTTTT
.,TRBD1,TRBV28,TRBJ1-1,CASGVGDRGRTEAFF,TGTGCCAGCGGGGTAGGAGACAGGGGTCGAACTGAAGCTTTCTTT
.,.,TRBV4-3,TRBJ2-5,CASSQDGPWGGETQYF,TGCGCCAGCAGCCAAGACGGCCCCTGGGGCGGAGAGACCCAGTACTTC
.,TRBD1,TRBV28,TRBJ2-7,CASRPRARGPLF,TGTGCCAGCAGACCCCGCGCGAGGGGGCCTTTGTTC
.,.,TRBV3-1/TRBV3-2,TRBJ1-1,CASSQVGGSTEAFF,TGTGCCAGCAGCCAAGTCGGGGGAAGCACTGAAGCTTTCTTT
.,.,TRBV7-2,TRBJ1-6,CASSLLEGSPLHF,TGTGCCAGCAGCTTATTGGAGGGTTCACCCCTCCACTTT
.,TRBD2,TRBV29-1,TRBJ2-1,CSDLSGRASNEQFF,TGCAGCGACCTTAGCGGGAGGGCAAGCAATGAGCAGTTCTTC
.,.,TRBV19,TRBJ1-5,CASSIGEGVGQPQHF,TGTGCCAGTAGTATTGGAGAAGGGGTAGGTCAGCCCCAGCATTTT
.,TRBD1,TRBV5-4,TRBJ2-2,CASSLITGGIGELFF,TGTGCCAGCAGCTTGATAACAGGGGGCATCGGGGAGCTGTTTTTT
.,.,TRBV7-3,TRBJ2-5,CASSLKPGLQAQYF,TGTGCCAGCAGCTTAAAGCCGGGCCTACAGGCCCAGTACTTC
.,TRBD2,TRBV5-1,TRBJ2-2,CASSFNPSGSSGELFF,TGTGCCAGCAGCTTCAACCCTAGCGGGAGTTCCGGGGAGCTGTTTTTT
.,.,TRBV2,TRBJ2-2,CASSQGQGPGELFF,TGTGCCAGCAGTCAGGGGCAGGGCCCCGGGGAGCTGTTTTTT
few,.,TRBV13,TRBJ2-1,CASSFWDGGNEQFF,TGTGCCAGCAGCTTTTGGGACGGAGGGAATGAGCAGTTCTTC
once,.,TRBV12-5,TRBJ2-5,CASGFPPDIDQETQYF,TGTGCTAGTGGTTTTCCCCCCGATATAGACCAAGAGACCCAGTACTTC
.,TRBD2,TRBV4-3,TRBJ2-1,CASSPLAGGPNEQFF,TGCGCCAGCAGCCCGCTAGCGGGGGGGCCGAATGAGCAGTTCTTC
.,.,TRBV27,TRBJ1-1,CASIPRWQPNTEAFF,TGTGCCAGCATCCCTAGGTGGCAGCCGAACACTGAAGCTTTCTTT
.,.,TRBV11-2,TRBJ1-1,CASSLAPTGEAFF,TGTGCCAGCAGCTTGGCCCCGACGGGTGAAGCTTTCTTT
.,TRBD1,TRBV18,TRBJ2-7,CASSPRQGTYEQYF,TGTGCCAGCTCACCACGACAGGGGACCTACGAGCAGTACTTC
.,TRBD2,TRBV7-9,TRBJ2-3,CASSLTSGSTDTQYF,TGTGCCAGCAGCTTGACTAGCGGGAGTACAGATACGCAGTATTTT
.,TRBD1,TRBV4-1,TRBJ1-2,CASSHLRDRGKDGYTF,TGCGCCAGCAGCCATCTCCGGGACAGGGGTAAAGATGGCTACACCTTC
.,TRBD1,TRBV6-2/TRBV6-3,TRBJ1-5,CASSFLSGTGGDQPQHF,TGTGCCAGCAGTTTCCTGTCCGGGACAGGGGGCGACCAGCCCCAGCATTTT
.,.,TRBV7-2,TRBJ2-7,CASSSLAPGRQYF,TGTGCCAGCAGCTCGTTGGCGCCAGGTCGGCAGTACTTC
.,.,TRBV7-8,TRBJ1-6,CASSLALASPLHF,TGTGCCAGCAGCTTAGCGCTGGCTTCACCCCTCCACTTT
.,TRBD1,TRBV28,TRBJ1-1,CASRNKGQIMNTEAFF,TGTGCCAGCAGGAACAAGGGACAGATTATGAACACTGAAGCTTTCTTT
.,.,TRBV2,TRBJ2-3,CASRARAGGTDTQYF,TGTGCCAGCAGGGCTAGGGCTGGGGGGACAGATACGCAGTATTTT
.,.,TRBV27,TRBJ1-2,CASSQAGGRGGYTF,TGTGCCAGCAGTCAAGCCGGGGGGCGGGGTGGCTACACCTTC
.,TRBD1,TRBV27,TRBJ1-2,CASSLRGTANYGYTF,TGTGCCAGCAGTCTAAGGGGGACAGCTAACTATGGCTACACCTTC
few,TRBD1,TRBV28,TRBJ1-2,CASSSPPTGGGYTF,TGTGCCAGCAGTTCCCCCCCGACAGGGGGCGGCTACACCTTC